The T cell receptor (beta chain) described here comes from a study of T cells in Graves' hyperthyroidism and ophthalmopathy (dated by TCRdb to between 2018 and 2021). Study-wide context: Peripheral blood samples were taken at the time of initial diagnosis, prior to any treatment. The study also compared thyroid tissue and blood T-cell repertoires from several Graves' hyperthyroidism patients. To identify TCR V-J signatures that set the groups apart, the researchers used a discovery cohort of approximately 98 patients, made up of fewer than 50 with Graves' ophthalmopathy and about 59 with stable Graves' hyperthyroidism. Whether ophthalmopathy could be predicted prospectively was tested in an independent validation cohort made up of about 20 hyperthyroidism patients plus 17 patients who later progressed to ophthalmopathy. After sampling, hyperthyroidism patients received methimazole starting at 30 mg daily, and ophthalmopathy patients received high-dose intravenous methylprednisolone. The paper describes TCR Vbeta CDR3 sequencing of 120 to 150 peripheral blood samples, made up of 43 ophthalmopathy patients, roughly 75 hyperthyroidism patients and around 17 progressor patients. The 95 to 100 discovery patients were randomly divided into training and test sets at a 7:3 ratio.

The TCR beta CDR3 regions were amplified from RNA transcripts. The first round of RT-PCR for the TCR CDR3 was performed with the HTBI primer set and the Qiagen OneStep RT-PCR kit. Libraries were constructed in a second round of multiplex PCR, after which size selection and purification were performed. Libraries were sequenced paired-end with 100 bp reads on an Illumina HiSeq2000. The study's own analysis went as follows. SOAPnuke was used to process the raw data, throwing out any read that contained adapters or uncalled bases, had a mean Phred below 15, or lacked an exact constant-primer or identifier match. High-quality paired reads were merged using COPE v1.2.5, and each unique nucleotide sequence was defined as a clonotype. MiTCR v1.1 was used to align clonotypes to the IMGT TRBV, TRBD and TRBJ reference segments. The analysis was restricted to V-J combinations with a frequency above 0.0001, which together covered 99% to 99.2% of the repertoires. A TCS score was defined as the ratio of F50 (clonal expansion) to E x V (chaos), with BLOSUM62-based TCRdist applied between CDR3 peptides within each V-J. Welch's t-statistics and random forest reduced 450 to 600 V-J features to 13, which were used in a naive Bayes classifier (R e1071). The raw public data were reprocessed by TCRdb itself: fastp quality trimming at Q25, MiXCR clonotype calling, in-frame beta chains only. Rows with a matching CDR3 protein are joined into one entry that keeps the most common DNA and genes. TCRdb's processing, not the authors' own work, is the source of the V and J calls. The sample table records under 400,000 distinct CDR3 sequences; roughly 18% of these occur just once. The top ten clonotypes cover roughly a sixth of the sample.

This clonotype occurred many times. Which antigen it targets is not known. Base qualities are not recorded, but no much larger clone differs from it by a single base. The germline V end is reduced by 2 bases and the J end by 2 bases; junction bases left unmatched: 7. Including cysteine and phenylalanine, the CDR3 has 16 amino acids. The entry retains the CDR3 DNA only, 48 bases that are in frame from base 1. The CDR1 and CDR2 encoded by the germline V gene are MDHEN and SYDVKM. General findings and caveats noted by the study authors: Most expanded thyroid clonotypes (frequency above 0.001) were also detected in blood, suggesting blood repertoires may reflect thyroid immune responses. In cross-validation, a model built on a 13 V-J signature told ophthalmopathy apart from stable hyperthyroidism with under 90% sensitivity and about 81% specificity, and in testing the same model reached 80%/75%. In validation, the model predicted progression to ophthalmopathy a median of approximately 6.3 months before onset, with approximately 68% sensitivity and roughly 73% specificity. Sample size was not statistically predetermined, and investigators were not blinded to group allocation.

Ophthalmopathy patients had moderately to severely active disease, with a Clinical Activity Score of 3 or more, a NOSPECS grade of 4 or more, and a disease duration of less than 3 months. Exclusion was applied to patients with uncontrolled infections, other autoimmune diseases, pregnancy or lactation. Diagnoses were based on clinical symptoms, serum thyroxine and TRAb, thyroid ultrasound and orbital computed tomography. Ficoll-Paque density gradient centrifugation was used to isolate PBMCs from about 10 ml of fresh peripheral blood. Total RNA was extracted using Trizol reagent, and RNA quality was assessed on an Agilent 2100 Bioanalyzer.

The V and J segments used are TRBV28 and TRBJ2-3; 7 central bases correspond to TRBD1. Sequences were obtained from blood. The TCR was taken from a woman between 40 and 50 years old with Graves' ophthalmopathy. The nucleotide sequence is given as TGTGCCAGCAGTTTAGGGGACAGTTTGTCCACAGATACGCAGTATTTT. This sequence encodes CASSLGDSLSTDTQYF. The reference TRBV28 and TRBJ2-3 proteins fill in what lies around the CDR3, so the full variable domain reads DVKVTQSSRYLVKRTGEKVFLECVQDMDHENMFWYRQDPGLGLRLIYFSYDVKMKEKGDIPEGYSVSREKKERFSLILESASTNQTSMYLCASSLGDSLSTDTQYFGPGTRLTVL.